The clone carrying this T cell receptor (beta chain) was seen a few times. No antigen is known for it. The sample is drawn from a study of long-term antiretroviral therapy in people with HIV. The study's findings and limits: Those clones which expanded before ART made up the dominant part of the repertoire at all time points. Records did not include ART adherence, viral resistance or therapy changes.

A v3.0 immunoSEQ assay was performed at survey level. Sequencing used immunoSEQ multiplex PCR; TCRdb keeps in-frame clones, though not all of them. The sample has roughly 33,000 clones, about 80% seen once. All donors provided no fewer than one pre-ART and no fewer than two post-ART PBMC samples. Trimming took 11 bases from V and 9 from J, leaving 11 bases between them. CDR3 length: 11 residues. The germline V gene encodes CDR1 SNHLY and CDR2 FYNNEI. V gene TRBV2 combines with J gene TRBJ1-6, with D perhaps TRBD1 (5 bases). This TCR was recovered from a woman aged 45-65 years with HIV. Sample: unsorted PBMCs, taken 2 years after starting antiretroviral therapy. The CDR3 protein is CASRGSSPLHF. The CDR3 DNA reads as TGTGCCTCCCGGGGGAGTTCACCCCTCCACTTT.